The subject of this entry is one T cell receptor (beta chain). Amplified TCR beta CDR3 regions were obtained using RNA transcripts as template. The first-round RT-PCR employed HTBI primers together with the Qiagen OneStep RT-PCR kit. A multiplex PCR was then performed as the second round. Using its own MiXCR run on the multiplex PCR reads, TCRdb lists one record per CDR3 protein. The sample consists of about 740,000 distinct CDR3 sequences, 40% of them appearing once. This sample stems from a study of Graves' ophthalmopathy and Graves' hyperthyroidism. For donors with ophthalmopathy, the disease showed moderate-to-severe activity, reached CAS ≥3 and NOSPECS ≥4, and had lasted under 3 months. Other autoimmune diseases, uncontrolled infections, pregnancy or lactation ruled patients out of participation. CDR3 length: 13 residues. The germline V gene has CDR1 SGHTA and CDR2 FQGNSA. Trimming took 5 bases from V and 9 from J, leaving 17 bases between them.

Sequencing used peripheral blood. The chain couples TRBV7-2 to TRBJ2-7; either TRBD1 or TRBD2 may fit D (5 bases each). The sequence came from an adult man with Graves' ophthalmopathy. CDR3 loop: CASSPGPTDRQYF. The DNA for the CDR3 is TGTGCCAGCAGCCCGGGACCCACGGATCGGCAGTACTTC.